This T cell receptor beta chain was recorded in a study of T cells in Graves' hyperthyroidism and ophthalmopathy (dated by TCRdb to between 2018 and 2020). About the investigation overall: Peripheral blood was sampled at the time of initial diagnosis, prior to any treatment. The paper reports TCR Vbeta CDR3 sequencing of approximately 140 peripheral blood samples: under 45 ophthalmopathy, under 80 hyperthyroidism and approximately 17 progressor patients. Whether ophthalmopathy could be predicted prospectively was tested in an independent validation cohort made up of approximately 19 hyperthyroidism patients plus 17 patients who later progressed to ophthalmopathy. Thyroid tissue and blood T-cell repertoires from several Graves' hyperthyroidism patients were also compared in the study. The roughly 100 discovery patients were randomly divided into training and test sets at a 7:3 ratio. TCR V-J signatures able to tell the groups apart were searched for in a discovery cohort of 95 or so patients, of whom more than 40 had Graves' ophthalmopathy and about 60 had stable Graves' hyperthyroidism. After blood sampling, hyperthyroidism patients were treated with methimazole at a starting dose of 30 mg daily, and ophthalmopathy patients were treated with high-dose intravenous methylprednisolone. What the work shows at the level of the full study, not this receptor alone: In cross-validation, a model built on a 13 V-J signature told ophthalmopathy apart from stable hyperthyroidism with approximately 90% sensitivity and 81% to 82% specificity, and in testing the same model reached 80%/75%. Sample size was not statistically predetermined, and blinding of investigators to group allocation was not performed. In validation, progression to ophthalmopathy was predicted by the model with 70.59% sensitivity and 72.22% specificity, a median of about 6.4 months before onset. Most expanded thyroid clonotypes (frequency above 0.001) were also found in blood, which suggests that blood repertoires may mirror thyroid immune responses.

As concerns this clonotype: It lacks a known antigen. Base qualities were left out, and no much larger clone turns up one base away.

Trimming takes 5 bases from V and 3 bases from J, and the germline ends sit 17 bases apart. The CDR3, cysteine through phenylalanine, is 15 amino acids long. Only the CDR3 part of the read is kept: 45 bases, read in frame from the first base. The germline V gene supplies CDR1 SGHTA and CDR2 FQGNSA. Ophthalmopathy patients had moderately to severely active disease, with a Clinical Activity Score of 3 or more, a NOSPECS grade of 4 or more, and a disease duration of less than 3 months. Exclusion was applied to patients with uncontrolled infections, other autoimmune diseases, pregnancy or lactation. Diagnoses were based on clinical symptoms, serum thyroxine and TRAb, thyroid ultrasound and orbital computed tomography. PBMCs were separated from roughly 10 ml of fresh peripheral blood using Ficoll-Paque density gradient centrifugation. Total RNA was extracted using Trizol reagent, and RNA quality was assessed on an Agilent 2100 Bioanalyzer.

Amplification of TCR beta CDR3 regions was carried out from RNA transcripts. A first-round RT-PCR of the TCR CDR3 used the HTBI primer set with the Qiagen OneStep RT-PCR kit. Libraries were constructed in a second round of multiplex PCR, after which size selection and purification were carried out. Libraries were sequenced paired-end with 100 bp reads on an Illumina HiSeq2000. In the source study's methods: SOAPnuke was used to process the raw data, with reads discarded if the reads contained adapters or uncalled bases, had a mean Phred below 15, or lacked an exact constant-primer or identifier match. COPE v1.2.5 was used to merge high-quality paired reads, and clonotypes were defined as unique nucleotide sequences. MiTCR v1.1 was used to align clonotypes to the IMGT TRBV, TRBD and TRBJ reference segments. The analysis included only V-J combinations with a frequency above 0.0001, which together covered approximately 99% of the repertoires. The TCS score was defined as the ratio of F50 (clonal expansion) to E x V (chaos), calculated using BLOSUM62-based TCRdist between CDR3 peptides within each V-J. Welch's t-statistics and random forest reduced fewer than 550 V-J features to some 14, which were used in a naive Bayes classifier (R e1071). The public reads were reprocessed in TCRdb via fastp at Q25 and MiXCR, keeping in-frame beta chains. Rows with a matching CDR3 protein are joined into one entry that keeps the most common DNA and genes. TCRdb, not the authors, supplied the V and J calls. This sample holds roughly 600,000 distinct CDR3 sequences; roughly 15% were observed only once. In total, the top ten clones hold around an eighth of the sample.

The sequencing sample was made of blood. The rearrangement joined TRBV7-2 to TRBJ2-7; the best D guess is TRBD1, with 5 bases matching. This TCR derives from a woman in her forties or fifties with Graves' ophthalmopathy. The sequenced DNA: TGTGCCAGCAGCGTTATTCTGACAGAATACTACGAGCAGTACTTC. Its translation reads: CASSVILTEYYEQYF.